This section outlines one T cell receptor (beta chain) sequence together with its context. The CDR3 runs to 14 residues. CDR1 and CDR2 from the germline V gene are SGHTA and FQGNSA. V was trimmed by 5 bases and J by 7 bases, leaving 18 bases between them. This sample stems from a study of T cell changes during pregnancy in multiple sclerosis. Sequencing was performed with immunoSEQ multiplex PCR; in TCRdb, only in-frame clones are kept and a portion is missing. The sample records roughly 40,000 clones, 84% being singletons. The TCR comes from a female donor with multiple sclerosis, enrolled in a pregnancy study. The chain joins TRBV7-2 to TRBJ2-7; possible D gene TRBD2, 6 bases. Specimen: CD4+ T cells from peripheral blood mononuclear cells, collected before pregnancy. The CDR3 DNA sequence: TGTGCCAGCAGCCCCCAGGCAGGGACTCGAGAGCAGTACTTC. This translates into CASSPQAGTREQYF.